This T cell receptor beta chain appears in the sequencing data of a study of cytomegalovirus exposure and HLA in healthy donors. Study results and caveats: Reportedly, a later analysis found an Asian-associated ancestry cluster had fewer N-insertions than the approximately 600-donor mean.

The V and J ends lost 5 bases and 2 bases, in that order; junction bases with no gene match: 8. The V gene's germline CDR1 is SGHDT and CDR2 YYEEEE. The CDR3 covers 15 residues. This PCR relied on a set of 60 Vbeta primers and 13 Jbeta primers. TCRdb keeps only in-frame clones here, not all; method: immunoSEQ multiplex PCR. The sample records roughly 160,000 clones, approximately 80% being singletons. Of note for this clone: Its antigen remains unknown.

The genes are TRBV5-6 and TRBJ2-3, with 7 bases lining up with TRBD2. Sequencing was performed on PBMCs. The TCR sequence derives from a boy between 2 and 10 years old in good health and CMV-seronegative. The CDR3 DNA follows: TGTGCCAGCAGACTCGGGACTAAGCCCACAGATACGCAGTATTTT. It translates to CASRLGTKPTDTQYF.